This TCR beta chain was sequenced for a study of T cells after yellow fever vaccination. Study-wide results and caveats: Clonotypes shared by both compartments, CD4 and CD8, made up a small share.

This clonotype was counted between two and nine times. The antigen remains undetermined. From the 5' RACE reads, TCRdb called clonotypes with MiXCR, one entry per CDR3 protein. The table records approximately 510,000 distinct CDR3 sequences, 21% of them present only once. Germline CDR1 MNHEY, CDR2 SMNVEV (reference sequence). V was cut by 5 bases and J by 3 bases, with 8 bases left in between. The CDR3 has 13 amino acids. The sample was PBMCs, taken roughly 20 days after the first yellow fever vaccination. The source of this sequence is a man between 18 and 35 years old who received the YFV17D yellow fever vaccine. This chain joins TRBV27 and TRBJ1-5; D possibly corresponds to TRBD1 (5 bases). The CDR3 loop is CASSRQLNQPQHF. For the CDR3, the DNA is TGTGCCAGCAGTCGACAGCTCAATCAGCCCCAGCATTTT.